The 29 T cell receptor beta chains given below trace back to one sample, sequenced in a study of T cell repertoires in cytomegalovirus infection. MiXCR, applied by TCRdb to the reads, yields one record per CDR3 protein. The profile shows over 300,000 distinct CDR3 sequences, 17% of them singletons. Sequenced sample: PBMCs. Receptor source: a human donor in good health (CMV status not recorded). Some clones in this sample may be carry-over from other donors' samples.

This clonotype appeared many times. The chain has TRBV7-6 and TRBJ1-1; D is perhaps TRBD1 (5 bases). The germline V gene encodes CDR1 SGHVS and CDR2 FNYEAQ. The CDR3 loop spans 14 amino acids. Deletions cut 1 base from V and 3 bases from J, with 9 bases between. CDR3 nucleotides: TGTGCCAGCAGCTTAGAGCCCAGGGACACTGAAGCTTTCTTT. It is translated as CASSLEPRDTEAFF.

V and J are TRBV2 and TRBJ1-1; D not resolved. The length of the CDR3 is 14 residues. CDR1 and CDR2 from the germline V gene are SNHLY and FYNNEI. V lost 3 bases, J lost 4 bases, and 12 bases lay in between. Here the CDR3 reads CASSESGRVTEAFF. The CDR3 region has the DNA TGTGCCAGCAGTGAGTCGGGCCGGGTCACTGAAGCTTTCTTT.

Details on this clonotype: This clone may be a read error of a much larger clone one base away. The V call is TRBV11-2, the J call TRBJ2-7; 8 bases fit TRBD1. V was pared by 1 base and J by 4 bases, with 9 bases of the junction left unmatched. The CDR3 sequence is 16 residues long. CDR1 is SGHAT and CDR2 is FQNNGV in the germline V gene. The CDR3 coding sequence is TGTGCCAGCAGCTTAGGATCCAGGACAGGGCAATACGAGCAGTACTTC. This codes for CASSLGSRTGQYEQYF.

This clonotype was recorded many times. The CDR3 sequence: CASSQDVRVLSPLHF. CDR3 DNA sequence: TGCGCCAGCAGCCAAGATGTCAGGGTTCTATCACCCCTCCACTTT. This chain links TRBV4-1 with TRBJ1-6; TRBD1 might be the D (5 bases). The CDR3 contains 15 residues. Germline values: CDR1 MGHRA, CDR2 YSYEKL. The V end was cut by 0 bases, the J end by 10 bases, with 13 bases between.

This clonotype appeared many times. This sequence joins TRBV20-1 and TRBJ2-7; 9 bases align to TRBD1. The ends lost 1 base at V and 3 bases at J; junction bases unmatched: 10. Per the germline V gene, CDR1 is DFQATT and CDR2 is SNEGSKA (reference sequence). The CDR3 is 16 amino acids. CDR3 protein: CSARGTGTGNLYEQYF. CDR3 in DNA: TGCAGTGCTAGAGGGACCGGGACAGGGAACCTCTACGAGCAGTACTTC.

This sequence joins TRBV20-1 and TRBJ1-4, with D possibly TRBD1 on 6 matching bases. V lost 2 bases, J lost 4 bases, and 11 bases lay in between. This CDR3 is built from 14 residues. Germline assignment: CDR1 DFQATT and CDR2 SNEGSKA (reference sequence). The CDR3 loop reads CSARFDRNNEKLFF. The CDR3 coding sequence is TGCAGTGCTAGATTTGACAGGAATAATGAAAAACTGTTTTTT.

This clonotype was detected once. The CDR3 DNA sequence: TGTGCCAGCAGTTACTCTGGCGAGCTCTACGAGCAGTACTTC. Translating it yields CASSYSGELYEQYF. The chain carries TRBV6-2 or TRBV6-3 and TRBJ2-7; D is undetermined. Germline assignment: CDR1 MNHEY and CDR2 SVGEGT. The ends were cut back, 0 bases at V and 3 bases at J, with 9 bases in the middle. CDR3 length: 14 amino acids.

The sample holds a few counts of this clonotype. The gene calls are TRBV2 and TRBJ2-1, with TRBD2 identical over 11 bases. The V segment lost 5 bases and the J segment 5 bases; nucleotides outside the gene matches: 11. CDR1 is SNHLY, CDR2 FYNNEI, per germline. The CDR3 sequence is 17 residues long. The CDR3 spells CASSYRPLAGADNEQFF. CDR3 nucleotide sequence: TGTGCCAGCAGTTACCGCCCACTAGCGGGGGCTGACAATGAGCAGTTCTTC.

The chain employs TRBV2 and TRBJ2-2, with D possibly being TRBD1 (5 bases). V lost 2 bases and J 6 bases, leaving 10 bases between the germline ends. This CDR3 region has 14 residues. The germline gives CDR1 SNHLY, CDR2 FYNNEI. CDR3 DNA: TGTGCCAGCAGTGAACAAGGGGTCGCCGGGGAGCTGTTTTTT. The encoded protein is CASSEQGVAGELFF.

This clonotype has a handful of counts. CDR3 amino acids: CASSLAQGDNEQFF. CDR3 sequence (DNA): TGTGCCAGCAGTTTGGCCCAGGGAGACAATGAGCAGTTCTTC. The genes are TRBV28 and TRBJ2-1; the D call may be TRBD1 or TRBD2 (5 bases each). V was pared by 3 bases and J by 5 bases, with 11 bases between. CDR3 size: 14 residues. Germline V gene lookup returns CDR1 MDHEN and CDR2 SYDVKM.

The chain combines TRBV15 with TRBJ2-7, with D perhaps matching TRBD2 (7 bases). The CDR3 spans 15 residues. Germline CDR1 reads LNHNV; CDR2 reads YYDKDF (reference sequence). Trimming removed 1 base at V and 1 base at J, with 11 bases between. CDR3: CATSRGGGGSYEQYF. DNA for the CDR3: TGTGCCACCAGCAGAGGGGGAGGGGGATCCTACGAGCAGTACTTC.

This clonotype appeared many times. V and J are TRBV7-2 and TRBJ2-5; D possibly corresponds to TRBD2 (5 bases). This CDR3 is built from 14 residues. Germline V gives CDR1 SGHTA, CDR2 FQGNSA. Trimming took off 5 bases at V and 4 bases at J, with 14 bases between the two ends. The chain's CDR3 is CASSRAGFRETQYF. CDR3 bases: TGTGCCAGCAGCCGGGCGGGCTTCCGAGAGACCCAGTACTTC.

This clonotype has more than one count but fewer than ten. DNA for the CDR3: TGTGCCAGCAATAACAGGAACGGCGAGACCCAGTACTTC. It translates to CASNNRNGETQYF. This chain uses TRBV6-6 with TRBJ2-5; possibly TRBD1 for D (5 bases). Trimming took 7 bases from V and 5 from J, leaving 14 bases between them. Germline CDR1 MNHNY, CDR2 SVGAGI (reference sequence). CDR3 length: 13 amino acids.

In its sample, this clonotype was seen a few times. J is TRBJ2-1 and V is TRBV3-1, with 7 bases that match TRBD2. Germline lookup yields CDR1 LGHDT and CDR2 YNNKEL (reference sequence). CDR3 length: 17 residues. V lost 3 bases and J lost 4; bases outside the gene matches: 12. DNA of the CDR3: TGTGCCAGCAGCCAGTGGGGGGGGGGGGGGAGTTACAATGAGCAGTTCTTC. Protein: CASSQWGGGGSYNEQFF.

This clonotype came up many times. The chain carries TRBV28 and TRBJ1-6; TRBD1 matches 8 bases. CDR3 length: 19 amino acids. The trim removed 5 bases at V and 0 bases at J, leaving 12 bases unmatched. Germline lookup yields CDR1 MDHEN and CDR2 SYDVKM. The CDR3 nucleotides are TGTGCCAGCAGTGGGGCAGGGGGCAGAATAAGCTCCTATAATTCACCCCTCCACTTT. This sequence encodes CASSGAGGRISSYNSPLHF.

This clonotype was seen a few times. The CDR3 spells CASSPGGATEAFF. CDR3 DNA: TGTGCCAGCAGTCCCGGGGGGGCTACTGAAGCTTTCTTT. The rearrangement links TRBV28 to TRBJ1-1; D is possibly TRBD1 (6 bases). The germline V and J ends were trimmed by 5 bases and 5 bases, with 12 bases remaining between them. This CDR3 has 13 residues. CDR1 MDHEN and CDR2 SYDVKM come from the germline V gene.

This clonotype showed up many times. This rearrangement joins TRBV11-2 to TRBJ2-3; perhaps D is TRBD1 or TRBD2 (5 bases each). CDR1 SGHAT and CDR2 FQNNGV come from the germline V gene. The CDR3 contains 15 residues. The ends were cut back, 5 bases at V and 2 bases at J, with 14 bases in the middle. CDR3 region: CASSPGPMYTDTQYF. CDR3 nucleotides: TGTGCCAGCAGCCCGGGACCGATGTACACAGATACGCAGTATTTT.

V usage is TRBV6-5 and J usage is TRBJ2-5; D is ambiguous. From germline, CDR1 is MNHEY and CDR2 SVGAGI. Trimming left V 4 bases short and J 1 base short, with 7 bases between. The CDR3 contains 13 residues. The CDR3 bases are TGTGCCAGCAGTTTCGCTCCCCAAGAGACCCAGTACTTC. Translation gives CASSFAPQETQYF.

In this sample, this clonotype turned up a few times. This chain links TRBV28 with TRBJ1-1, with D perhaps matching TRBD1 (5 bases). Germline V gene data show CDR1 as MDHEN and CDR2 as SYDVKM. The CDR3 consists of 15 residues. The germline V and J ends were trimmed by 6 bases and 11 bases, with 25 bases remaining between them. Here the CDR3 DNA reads TGTGCCAGCAGCCCCCTTTCGGGGACCAGTCTCGCCGCTTTCTTT. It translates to CASSPLSGTSLAAFF.

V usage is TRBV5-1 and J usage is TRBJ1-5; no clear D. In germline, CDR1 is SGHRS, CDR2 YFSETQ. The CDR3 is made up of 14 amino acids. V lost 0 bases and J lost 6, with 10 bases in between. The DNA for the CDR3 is TGCGCCAGCAGCTTGGCTTGGCTGTGTCAGCCCCAGCATTTT. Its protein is CASSLAWLCQPQHF.

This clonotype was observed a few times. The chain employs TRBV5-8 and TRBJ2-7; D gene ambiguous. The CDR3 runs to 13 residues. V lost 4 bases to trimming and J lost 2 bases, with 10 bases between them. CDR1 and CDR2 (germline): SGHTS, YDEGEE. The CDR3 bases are TGTGCCAGCAGCATCGCAGCAACCTACGAGCAGTACTTC. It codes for CASSIAATYEQYF.

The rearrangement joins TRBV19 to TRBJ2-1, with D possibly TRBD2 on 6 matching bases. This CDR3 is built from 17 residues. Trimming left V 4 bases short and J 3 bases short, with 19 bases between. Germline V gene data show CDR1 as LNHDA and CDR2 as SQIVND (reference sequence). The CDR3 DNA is TGTGCCAGTAGTACCACGCCACGGGGGACTTACTACAATGAGCAGTTCTTC. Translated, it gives CASSTTPRGTYYNEQFF.

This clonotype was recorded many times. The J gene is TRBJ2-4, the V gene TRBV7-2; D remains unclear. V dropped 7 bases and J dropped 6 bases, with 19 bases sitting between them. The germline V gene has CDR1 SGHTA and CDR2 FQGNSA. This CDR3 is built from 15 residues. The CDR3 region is CASTRNSGLPNIQYF. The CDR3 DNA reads TGTGCCAGCACCCGGAATTCCGGGCTTCCAAACATTCAGTACTTC.

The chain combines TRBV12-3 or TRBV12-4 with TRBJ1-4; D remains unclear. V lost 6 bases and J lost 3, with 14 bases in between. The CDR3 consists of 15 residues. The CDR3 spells CASRSQLLANEKLFF. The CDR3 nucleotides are TGTGCCAGCAGGTCCCAGTTATTGGCTAATGAAAAACTGTTTTTT.

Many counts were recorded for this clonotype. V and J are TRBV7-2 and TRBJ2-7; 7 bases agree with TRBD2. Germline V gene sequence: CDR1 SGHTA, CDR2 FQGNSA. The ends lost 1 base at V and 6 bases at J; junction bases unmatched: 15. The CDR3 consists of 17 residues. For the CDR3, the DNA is TGTGCCAGCAGCTTAGGATATTGGGACTATCGTCCTGGCGAGCAGTACTTC. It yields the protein CASSLGYWDYRPGEQYF.

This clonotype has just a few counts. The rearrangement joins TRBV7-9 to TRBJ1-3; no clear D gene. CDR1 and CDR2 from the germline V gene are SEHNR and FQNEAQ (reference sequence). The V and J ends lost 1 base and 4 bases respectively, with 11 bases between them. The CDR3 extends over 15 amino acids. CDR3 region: CASSLGWTDGNTIYF. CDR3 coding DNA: TGTGCCAGCAGCTTAGGGTGGACGGACGGAAACACCATATATTTT. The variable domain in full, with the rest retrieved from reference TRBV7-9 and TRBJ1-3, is DTGVSQNPRHKITKRGQNVTFRCDPISEHNRLYWYRQTLGQGPEFLTYFQNEAQLEKSRLLSDRFSAERPKGSFSTLEIQRTEQGDSAMYLCASSLGWTDGNTIYFGEGSWLTVV.

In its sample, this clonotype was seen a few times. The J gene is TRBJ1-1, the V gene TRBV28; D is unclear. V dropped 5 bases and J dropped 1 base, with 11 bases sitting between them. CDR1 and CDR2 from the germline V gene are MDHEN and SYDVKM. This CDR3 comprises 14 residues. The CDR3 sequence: CASSPSWGNTEAFF. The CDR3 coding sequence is TGTGCCAGCAGTCCCTCCTGGGGGAACACTGAAGCTTTCTTT.

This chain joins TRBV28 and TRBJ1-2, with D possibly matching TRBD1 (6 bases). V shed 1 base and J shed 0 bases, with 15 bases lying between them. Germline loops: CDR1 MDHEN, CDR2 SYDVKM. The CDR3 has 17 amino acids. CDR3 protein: CASSLFAGESSNYGYTF. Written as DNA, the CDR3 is TGTGCCAGCAGTTTATTCGCAGGGGAGAGCTCTAACTATGGCTACACCTTC.

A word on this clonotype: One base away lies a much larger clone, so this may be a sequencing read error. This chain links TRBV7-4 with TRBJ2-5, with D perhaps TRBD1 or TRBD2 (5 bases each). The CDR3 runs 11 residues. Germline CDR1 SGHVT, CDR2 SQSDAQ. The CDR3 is CASSLIGTQHF. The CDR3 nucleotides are TGTGCCAGCAGCTTAATCGGGACCCAGCACTTC.